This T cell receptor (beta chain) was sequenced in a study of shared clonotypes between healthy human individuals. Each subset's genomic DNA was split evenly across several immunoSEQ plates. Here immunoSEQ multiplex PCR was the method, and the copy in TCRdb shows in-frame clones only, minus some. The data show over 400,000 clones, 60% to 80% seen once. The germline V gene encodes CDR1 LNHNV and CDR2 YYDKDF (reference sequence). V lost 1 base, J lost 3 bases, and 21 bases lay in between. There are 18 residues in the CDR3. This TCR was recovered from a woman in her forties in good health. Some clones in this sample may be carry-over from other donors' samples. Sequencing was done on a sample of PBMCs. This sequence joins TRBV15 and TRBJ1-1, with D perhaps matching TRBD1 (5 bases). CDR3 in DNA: TGTGCCACCAGCAGAGCCTCAGGGTACGTGTTCGTCGACACTGAAGCTTTCTTT. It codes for CATSRASGYVFVDTEAFF.